The clone carrying this T cell receptor (beta chain) was observed a few times. Its matching antigen is unknown. This entry is derived from a study of blood T cells in healthy people across ages. Study findings and constraints: Age showed a roughly linear inverse relationship with TCR beta diversity per million T cells.

In each sample, at least 6.5 million PBMCs were isolated. For the second PCR, which ran for 7 to 11 cycles, a sample-barcoded 5' primer and a J-beta primer mix were used. Every individual sample yielded 2.5 million or more paired-end reads (each containing CDR3). TCRdb re-called the 5' RACE reads with MiXCR, one entry per CDR3 protein. The sample contains over 1.5 million distinct CDR3 sequences, about 50% of which appear only once. This receptor was obtained from a woman aged 40 to 50 in good health. Sequences were obtained from blood.

DNA of the CDR3: TGCAGTGCTAGAGTACCGAGGGGTGAGCAGTTCTTC. Protein product: CSARVPRGEQFF. This chain links TRBV20-1 with TRBJ2-1, with D perhaps matching TRBD1 or TRBD2 (5 bases each). The CDR3 contains 12 residues. The V end lost 1 base, the J end lost 9 bases, and 10 bases lay between the germline ends. Germline values: CDR1 DFQATT, CDR2 SNEGSKA (reference sequence).